Sequencing of this TCR beta chain was carried out in a study of cytomegalovirus exposure and HLA in healthy donors. Background on the study: The 130 or so validation repertoires, a later analysis reported, used the same platform as the approximately 630 first-cohort repertoires. Study results and caveats: Most TCR sequences were rare, but some public TCRs occurred in many donors. A few CMV-associated chains were confirmed in vitro to be specific for CMV antigens.

Assay used: immunoSEQ multiplex PCR; TCRdb lists only in-frame clones, some missing. The sample consists of about 240,000 clones, roughly 86% of them appearing once. This clone has just one count. Its target is not known. The length of the CDR3 is 16 residues. Germline V gene lookup returns CDR1 SGDLS and CDR2 YYNGEE. The V end was cut by 0 bases, the J end by 4 bases, with 13 bases between. This chain links TRBV9 with TRBJ2-2, with D possibly being TRBD1 (6 bases). The sequence came from a woman aged 25-40 years in good health and CMV-seropositive. Material for sequencing was PBMCs. The CDR3 loop is CASSVENRAGTGELFF. The DNA of the CDR3 is TGTGCCAGCAGCGTAGAAAACAGGGCTGGCACCGGGGAGCTGTTTTTT.